Presented here are 3 T cell receptor beta chains from one specimen sequenced in a study of blood T cells in healthy people across ages. Primers used in a second PCR of about 6 to 11 cycles were a sample-barcoded 5' primer and a J-beta primer mix. One entry per CDR3 protein, called by TCRdb with MiXCR from the 5' RACE reads. The data show around 1,000,000 distinct CDR3 sequences, under 30% seen once. This same sample was also taken into another study, of T cells of mothers and their children.

Sequenced input: blood. The source of these receptors is a girl aged 2-15 years in good health.

The gene calls are TRBV20-1 and TRBJ2-5; a possible D gene is TRBD2 (5 bases). This CDR3 has 12 residues. V lost 4 bases and J 11 bases, leaving 17 bases between the germline ends. Germline CDR1 DFQATT, CDR2 SNEGSKA (reference sequence). DNA of the CDR3: TGCAGTGCTACGCAGGACTTGGATGAGCAGTACTTC. It is translated as CSATQDLDEQYF.

The rearrangement joins TRBV2 to TRBJ2-5; D gene uncertain. The end of the DNA is better explained by TRBJ2-7, so the J call may be wrong. The germline V gene has CDR1 SNHLY and CDR2 FYNNEI. The CDR3 loop spans 12 amino acids. CDR3 nucleotides: TGTGCCAGCAGTGAGTGGGGCTACGAGCAGTACTTC. Its protein product is CASSEWGYEQYF.

This clonotype was seen a handful of times. The V and J genes are TRBV12-3 or TRBV12-4 and TRBJ2-5, with a tentative D call TRBD1 (5 bases). This CDR3 contains 17 residues. The germline V and J ends were trimmed by 3 bases and 5 bases, with 22 bases remaining between them. CDR3 amino acids: CASSLGGARRVRETQYF. CDR3 DNA: TGTGCCAGCAGTTTGGGTGGGGCCCGCAGGGTTCGTGAGACCCAGTACTTC.